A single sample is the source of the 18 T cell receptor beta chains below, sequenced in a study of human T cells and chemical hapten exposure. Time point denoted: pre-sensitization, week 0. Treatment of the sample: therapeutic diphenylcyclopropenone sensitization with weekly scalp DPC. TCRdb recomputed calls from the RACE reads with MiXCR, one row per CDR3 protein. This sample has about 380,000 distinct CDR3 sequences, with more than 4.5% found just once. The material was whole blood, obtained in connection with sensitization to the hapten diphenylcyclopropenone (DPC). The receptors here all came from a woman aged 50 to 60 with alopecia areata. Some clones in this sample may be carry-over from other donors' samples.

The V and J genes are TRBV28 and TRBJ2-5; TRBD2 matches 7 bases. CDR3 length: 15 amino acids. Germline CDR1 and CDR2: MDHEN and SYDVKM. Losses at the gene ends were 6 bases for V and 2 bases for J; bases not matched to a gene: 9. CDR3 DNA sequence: TGTGCCAGCAGCCTCAGACAGCGGGGACAAGAGACCCAGTACTTC. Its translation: CASSLRQRGQETQYF.

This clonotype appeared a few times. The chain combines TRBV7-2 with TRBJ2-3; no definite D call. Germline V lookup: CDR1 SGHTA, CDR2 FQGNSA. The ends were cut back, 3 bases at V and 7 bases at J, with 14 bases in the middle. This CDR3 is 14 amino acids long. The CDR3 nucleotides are TGTGCCAGCAGCTTCTTCGGCAGACCAAATACGCAGTATTTT. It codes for CASSFFGRPNTQYF.

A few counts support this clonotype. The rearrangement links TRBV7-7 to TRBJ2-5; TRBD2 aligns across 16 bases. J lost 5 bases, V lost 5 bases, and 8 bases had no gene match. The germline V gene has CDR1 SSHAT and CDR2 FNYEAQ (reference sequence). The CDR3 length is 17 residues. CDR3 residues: CASSPGTSGRAGETQYF. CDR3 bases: TGTGCCAGCAGCCCCGGGACTAGCGGGAGGGCGGGGGAGACCCAGTACTTC.

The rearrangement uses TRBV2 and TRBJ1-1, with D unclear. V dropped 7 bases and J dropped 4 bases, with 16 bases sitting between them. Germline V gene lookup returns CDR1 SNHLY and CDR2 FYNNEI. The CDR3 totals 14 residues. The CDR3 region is CASNYGLGSTEAFF. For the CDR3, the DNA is TGTGCCAGCAATTACGGACTCGGTTCCACTGAAGCTTTCTTT.

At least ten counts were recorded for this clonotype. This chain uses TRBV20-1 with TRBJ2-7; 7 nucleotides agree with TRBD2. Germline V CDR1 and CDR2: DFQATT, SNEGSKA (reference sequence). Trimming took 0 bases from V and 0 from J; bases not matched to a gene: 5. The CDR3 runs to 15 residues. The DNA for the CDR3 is TGCAGTGCTAGAGACCCGGGCGGGAGCTCCTACGAGCAGTACTTC. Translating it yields CSARDPGGSSYEQYF.

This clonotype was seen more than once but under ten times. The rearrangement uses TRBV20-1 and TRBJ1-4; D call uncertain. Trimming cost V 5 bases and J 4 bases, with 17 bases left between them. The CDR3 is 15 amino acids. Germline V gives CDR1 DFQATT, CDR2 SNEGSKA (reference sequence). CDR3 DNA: TGCAGTGCTCGGACGGCCGATAGATTTAATGAAAAACTGTTTTTT. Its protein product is CSARTADRFNEKLFF.

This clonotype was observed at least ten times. The CDR3 nucleotides read TGCAGTGCTAGAGATGGAGCGGTTGGGGACAATGAGCAGTTCTTC. Translating gives CSARDGAVGDNEQFF. This sequence joins TRBV20-1 and TRBJ2-1; maybe TRBD2 (5 bases). The V gene lost 0 bases and the J gene lost 5 bases, with 14 bases spanning the gap. The CDR3 totals 15 residues. Germline lookup yields CDR1 DFQATT and CDR2 SNEGSKA (reference sequence).

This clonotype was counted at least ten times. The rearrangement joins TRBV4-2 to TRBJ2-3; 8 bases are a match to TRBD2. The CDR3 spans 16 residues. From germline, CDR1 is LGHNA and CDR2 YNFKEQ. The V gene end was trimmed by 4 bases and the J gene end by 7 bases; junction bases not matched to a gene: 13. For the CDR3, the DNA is TGTGCCAGCAGCCCGGGAACCGGGGGGGCAACCTATACGCAGTATTTT. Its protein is CASSPGTGGATYTQYF.

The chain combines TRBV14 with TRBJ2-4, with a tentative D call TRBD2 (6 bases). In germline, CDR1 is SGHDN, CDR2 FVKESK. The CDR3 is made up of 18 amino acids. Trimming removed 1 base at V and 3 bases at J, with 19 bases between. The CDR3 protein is CASSQGGRVGLGKNIQYF. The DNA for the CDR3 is TGTGCCAGCAGCCAAGGTGGTAGAGTGGGACTTGGCAAAAACATTCAGTACTTC.

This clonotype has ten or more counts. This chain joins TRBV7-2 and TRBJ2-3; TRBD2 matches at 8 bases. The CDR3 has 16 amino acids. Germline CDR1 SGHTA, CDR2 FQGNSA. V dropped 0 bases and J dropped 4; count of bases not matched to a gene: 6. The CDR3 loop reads CASSLALRGGSDTQYF. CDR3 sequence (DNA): TGTGCCAGCAGCTTAGCGCTCCGGGGGGGCTCAGATACGCAGTATTTT. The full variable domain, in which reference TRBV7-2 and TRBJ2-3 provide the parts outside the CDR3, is GAGVSQSPSNKVTEKGKDVELRCDPISGHTALYWYRQSLGQGLEFLIYFQGNSAPDKSGLPSDRFSAERTGGSVSTLTIQRTQQEDSAVYLCASSLALRGGSDTQYFGPGTRLTVL.

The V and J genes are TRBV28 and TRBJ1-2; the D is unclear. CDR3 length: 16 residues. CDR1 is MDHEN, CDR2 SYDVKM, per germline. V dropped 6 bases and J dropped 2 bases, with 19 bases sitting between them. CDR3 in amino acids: CASSPITLFTNYGYTF. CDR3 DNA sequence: TGTGCCAGCAGCCCTATTACACTCTTCACCAACTATGGCTACACCTTC.

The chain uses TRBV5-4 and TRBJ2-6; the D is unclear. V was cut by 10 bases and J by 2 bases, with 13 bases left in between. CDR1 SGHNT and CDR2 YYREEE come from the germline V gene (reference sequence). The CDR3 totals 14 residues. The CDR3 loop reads CAASGVPGANVLTF. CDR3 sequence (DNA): TGTGCCGCCTCAGGAGTTCCTGGGGCCAACGTCCTGACTTTC.

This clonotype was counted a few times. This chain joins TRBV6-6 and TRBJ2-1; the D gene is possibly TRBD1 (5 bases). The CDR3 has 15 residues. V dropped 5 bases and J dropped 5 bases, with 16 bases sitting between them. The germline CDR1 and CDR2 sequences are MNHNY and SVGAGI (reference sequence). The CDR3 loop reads CASSQGAVANNEQFF. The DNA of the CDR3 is TGTGCCAGCAGTCAAGGGGCCGTGGCCAACAATGAGCAGTTCTTC.

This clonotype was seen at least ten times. CDR3 sequence: CASSVEARDTQYF. The CDR3 region has the DNA TGTGCCAGCAGCGTAGAGGCCCGGGATACGCAGTATTTT. The chain carries TRBV9 and TRBJ2-3, with D uncertain. V lost 0 bases to trimming and J lost 6 bases, with 8 bases between them. CDR1 and CDR2 from the germline V gene are SGDLS and YYNGEE. The CDR3 length is 13 residues.

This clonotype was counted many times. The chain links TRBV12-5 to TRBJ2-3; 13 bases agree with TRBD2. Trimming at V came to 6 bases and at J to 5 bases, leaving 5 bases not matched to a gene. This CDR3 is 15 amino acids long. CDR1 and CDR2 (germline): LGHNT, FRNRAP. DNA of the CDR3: TGTGCTAGTGGGGGGACTAGCGGGGCCAGAGATACGCAGTATTTT. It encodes CASGGTSGARDTQYF.

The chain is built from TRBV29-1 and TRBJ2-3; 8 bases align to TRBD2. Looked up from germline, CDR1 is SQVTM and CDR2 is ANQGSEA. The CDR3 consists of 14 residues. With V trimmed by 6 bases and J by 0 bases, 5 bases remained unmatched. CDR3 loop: CSVALAGSTDTQYF. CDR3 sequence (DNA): TGCAGCGTGGCCCTAGCGGGTAGCACAGATACGCAGTATTTT.

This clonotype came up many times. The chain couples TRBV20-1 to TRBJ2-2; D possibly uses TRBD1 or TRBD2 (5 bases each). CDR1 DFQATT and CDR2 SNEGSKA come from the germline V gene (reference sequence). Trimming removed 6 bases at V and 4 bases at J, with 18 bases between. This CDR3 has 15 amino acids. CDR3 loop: CSAYRDAKTTGELFF. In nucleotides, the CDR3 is TGCAGTGCATACCGGGACGCGAAAACCACCGGGGAGCTGTTTTTT.

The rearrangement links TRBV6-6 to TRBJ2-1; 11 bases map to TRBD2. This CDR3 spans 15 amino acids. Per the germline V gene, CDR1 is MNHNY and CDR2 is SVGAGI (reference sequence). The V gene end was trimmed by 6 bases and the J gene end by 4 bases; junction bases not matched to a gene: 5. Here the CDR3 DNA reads TGTGCCAGCAGCCTGACTAGCGGGGCTTACAATGAGCAGTTCTTC. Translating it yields CASSLTSGAYNEQFF.